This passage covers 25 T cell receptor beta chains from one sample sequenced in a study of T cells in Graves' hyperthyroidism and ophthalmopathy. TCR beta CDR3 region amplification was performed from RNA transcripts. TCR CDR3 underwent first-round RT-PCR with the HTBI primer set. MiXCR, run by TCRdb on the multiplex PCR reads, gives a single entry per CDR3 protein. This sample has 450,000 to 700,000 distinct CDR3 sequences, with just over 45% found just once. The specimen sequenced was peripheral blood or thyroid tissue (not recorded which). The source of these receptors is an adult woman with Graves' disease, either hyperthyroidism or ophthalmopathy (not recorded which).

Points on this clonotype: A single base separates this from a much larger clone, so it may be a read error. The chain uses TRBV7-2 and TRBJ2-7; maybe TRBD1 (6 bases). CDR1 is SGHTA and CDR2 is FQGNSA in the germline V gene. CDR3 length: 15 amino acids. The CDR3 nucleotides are TGTGCCAGCAGTTCACAGGGCTTGGCGGGCTACGAGCAGCACTTC. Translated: CASSSQGLAGYEQHF.

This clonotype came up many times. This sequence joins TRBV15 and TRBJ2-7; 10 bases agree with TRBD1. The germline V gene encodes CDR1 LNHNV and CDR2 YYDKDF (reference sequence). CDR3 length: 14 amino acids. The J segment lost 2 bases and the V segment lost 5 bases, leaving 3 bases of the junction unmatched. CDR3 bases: TGTGCCACCAGCGGGACAGGGGCAACCTACGAGCAGTACTTC. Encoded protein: CATSGTGATYEQYF.

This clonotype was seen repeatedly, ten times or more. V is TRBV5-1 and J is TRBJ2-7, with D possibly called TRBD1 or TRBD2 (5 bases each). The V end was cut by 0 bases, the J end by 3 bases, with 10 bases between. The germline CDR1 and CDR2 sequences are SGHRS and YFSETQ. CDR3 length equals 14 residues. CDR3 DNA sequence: TGCGCCAGCAGCTTGGGGGGCGAGGGCTACGAGCAGTACTTC. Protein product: CASSLGGEGYEQYF.

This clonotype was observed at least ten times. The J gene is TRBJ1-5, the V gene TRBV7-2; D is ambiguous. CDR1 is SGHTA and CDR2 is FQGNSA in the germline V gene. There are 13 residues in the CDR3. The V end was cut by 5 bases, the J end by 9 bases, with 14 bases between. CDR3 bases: TGTGCCAGCAGCCCTAGCACCGCTGGGCCCCAGCATTTT. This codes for CASSPSTAGPQHF.

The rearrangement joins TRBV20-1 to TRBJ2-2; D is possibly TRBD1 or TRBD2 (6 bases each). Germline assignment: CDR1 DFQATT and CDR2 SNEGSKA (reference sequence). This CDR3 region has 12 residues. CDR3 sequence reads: CRGGGRLRELFF. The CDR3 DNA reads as TGCAGGGGTGGGGGGCGGTTGAGGGAGCTGTTTTTT.

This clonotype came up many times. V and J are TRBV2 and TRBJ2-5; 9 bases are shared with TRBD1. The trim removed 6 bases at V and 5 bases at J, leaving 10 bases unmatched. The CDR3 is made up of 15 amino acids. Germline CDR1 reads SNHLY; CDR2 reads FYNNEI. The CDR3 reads CASSTGGQGTETQYF. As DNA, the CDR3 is TGTGCCAGCAGCACGGGGGGACAGGGAACCGAGACCCAGTACTTC.

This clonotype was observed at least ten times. The CDR3 DNA reads as TGTGCCAGCAGCTTAGAAGGTCTTGTGGGAGTAAAAGAGACCCAGTACTTC. Amino acid sequence: CASSLEGLVGVKETQYF. This rearrangement joins TRBV11-2 to TRBJ2-5; D possibly corresponds to TRBD2 (5 bases). The CDR3 runs to 17 residues. Trimming pared 0 bases from V and 3 bases from J, leaving 17 bases between. Germline V CDR1 and CDR2: SGHAT, FQNNGV. The whole variable domain, remainder taken from reference TRBV11-2 and TRBJ2-5, is EAGVAQSPRYKIIEKRQSVAFWCNPISGHATLYWYQQILGQGPKLLIQFQNNGVVDDSQLPKDRFSAERLKGVDSTLKIQPAKLEDSAVYLCASSLEGLVGVKETQYFGPGTRLLVL.

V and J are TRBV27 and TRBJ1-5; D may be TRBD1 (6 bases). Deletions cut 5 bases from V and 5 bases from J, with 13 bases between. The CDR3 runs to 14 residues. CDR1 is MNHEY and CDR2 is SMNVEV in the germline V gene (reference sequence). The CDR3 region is CASSLGGAHQPQHF. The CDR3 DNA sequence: TGTGCCAGCAGTCTAGGGGGGGCCCATCAGCCCCAGCATTTT.

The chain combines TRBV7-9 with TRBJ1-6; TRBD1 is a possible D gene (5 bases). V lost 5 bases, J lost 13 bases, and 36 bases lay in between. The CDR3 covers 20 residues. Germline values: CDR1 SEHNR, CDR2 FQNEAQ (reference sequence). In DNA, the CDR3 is TGTGCCAGCAGCGGATCCCGGGACGGGTCCTACGAGCAGAGAGGTTCCCCCCTCCACTTT. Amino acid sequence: CASSGSRDGSYEQRGSPLHF.

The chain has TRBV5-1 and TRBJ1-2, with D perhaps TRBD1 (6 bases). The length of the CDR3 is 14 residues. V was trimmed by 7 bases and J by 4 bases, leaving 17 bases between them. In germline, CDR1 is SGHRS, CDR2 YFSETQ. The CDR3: CASVGQHRAYGYTF. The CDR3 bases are TGCGCCAGCGTAGGTCAGCACAGGGCCTATGGCTACACCTTC.

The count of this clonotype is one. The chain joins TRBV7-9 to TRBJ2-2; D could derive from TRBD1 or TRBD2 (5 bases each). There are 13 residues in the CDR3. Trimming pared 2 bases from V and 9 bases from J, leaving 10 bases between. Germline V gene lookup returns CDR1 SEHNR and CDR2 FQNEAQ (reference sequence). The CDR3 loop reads CASSLRGRRELFF. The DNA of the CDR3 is TGTGCCAGCAGCTTACGGGGACGAAGGGAGCTGTTTTTT.

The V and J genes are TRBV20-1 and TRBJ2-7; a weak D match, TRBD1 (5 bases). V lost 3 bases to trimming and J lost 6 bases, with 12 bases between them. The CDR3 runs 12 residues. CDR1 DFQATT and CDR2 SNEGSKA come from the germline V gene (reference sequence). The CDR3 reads CSASPGIAEQYF. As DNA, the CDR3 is TGCAGTGCTAGCCCAGGGATAGCCGAGCAGTACTTC.

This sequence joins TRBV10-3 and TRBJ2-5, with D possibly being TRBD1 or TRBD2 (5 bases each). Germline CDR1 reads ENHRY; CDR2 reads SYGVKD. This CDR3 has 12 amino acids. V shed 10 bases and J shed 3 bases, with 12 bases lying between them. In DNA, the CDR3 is TGTGCCACCTGGGACGGTAAAGAGACCCAGTACTTC. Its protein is CATWDGKETQYF.

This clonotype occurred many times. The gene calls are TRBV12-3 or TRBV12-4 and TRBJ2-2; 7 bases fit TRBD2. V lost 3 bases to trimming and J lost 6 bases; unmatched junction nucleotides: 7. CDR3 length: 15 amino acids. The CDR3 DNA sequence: TGTGCCAGCAGTTTCAGCGGGATTCCCCCCGGGGAGCTGTTTTTT. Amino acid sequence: CASSFSGIPPGELFF.

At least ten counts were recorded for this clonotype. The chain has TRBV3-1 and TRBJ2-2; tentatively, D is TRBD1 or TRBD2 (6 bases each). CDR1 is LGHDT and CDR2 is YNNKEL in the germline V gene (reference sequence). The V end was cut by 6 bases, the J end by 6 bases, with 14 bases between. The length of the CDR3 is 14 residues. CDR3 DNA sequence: TGTGCCAGCAGGAAGACAGGCGGGGCCGGGGAGCTGTTTTTT. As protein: CASRKTGGAGELFF.

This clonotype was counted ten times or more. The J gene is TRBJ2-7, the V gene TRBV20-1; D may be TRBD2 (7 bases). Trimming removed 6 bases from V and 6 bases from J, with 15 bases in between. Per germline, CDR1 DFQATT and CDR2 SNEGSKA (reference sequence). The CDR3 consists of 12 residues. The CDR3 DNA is TGCAGTGCGGCTAGGGGGGGCCTCGAGCAGTACTTC. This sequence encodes CSAARGGLEQYF.

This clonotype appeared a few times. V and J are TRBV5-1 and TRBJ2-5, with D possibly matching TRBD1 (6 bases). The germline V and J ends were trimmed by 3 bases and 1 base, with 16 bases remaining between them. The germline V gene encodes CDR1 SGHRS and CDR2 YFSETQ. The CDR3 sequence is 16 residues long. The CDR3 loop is CASSSTGLTVQETQYF. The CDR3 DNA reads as TGCGCCAGCAGCTCGACAGGCCTAACTGTCCAAGAGACCCAGTACTTC.

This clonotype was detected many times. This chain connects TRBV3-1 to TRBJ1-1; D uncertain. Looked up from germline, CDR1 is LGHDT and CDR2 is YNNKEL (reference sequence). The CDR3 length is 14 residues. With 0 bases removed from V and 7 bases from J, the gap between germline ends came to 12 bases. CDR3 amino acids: CASSQDLDTVEAFF. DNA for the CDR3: TGTGCCAGCAGCCAAGATCTAGATACAGTTGAAGCTTTCTTT.

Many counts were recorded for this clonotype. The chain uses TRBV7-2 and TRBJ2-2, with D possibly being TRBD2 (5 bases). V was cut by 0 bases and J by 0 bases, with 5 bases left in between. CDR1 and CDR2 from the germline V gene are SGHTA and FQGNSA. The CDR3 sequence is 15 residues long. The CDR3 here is CASSLAGANTGELFF. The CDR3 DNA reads TGTGCCAGCAGCTTAGCGGGAGCGAACACCGGGGAGCTGTTTTTT.

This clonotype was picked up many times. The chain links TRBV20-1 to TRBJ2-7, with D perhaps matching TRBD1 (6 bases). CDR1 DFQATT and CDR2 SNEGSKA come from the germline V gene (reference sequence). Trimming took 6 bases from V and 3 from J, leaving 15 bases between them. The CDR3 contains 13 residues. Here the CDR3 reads CSATRDTVYEQYF. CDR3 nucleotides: TGCAGTGCCACCAGGGACACTGTCTACGAGCAGTACTTC.

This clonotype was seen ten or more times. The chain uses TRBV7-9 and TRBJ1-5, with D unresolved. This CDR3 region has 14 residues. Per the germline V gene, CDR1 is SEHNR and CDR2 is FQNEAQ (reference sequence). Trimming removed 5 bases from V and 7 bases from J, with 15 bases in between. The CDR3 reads CASSNAAEPQPQHF. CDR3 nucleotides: TGTGCCAGCAGCAATGCGGCTGAACCACAGCCCCAGCATTTT.

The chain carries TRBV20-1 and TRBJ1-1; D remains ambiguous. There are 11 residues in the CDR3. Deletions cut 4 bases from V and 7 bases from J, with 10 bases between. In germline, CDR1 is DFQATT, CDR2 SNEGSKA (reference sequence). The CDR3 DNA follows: TGCAGTGCTACGGGTGGTTTTGAAGCTTTCTTT. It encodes CSATGGFEAFF.

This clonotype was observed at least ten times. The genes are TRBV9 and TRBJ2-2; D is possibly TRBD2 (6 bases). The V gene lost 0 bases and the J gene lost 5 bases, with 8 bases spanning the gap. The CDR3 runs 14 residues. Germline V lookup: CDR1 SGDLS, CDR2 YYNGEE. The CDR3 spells CASSVGGRTGELFF. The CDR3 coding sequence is TGTGCCAGCAGCGTAGGAGGGAGGACCGGGGAGCTGTTTTTT.

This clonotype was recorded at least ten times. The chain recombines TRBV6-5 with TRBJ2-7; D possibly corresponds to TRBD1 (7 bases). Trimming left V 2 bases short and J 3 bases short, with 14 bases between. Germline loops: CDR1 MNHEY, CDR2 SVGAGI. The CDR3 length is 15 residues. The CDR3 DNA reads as TGTGCCAGCAGTTACAAGCAGGGGGGTAGCTACGAGCAGTACTTC. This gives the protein CASSYKQGGSYEQYF.

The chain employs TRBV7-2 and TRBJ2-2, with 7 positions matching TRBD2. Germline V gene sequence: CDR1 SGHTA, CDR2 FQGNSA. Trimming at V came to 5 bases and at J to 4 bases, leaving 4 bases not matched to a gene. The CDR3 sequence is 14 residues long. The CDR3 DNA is TGTGCCAGCAGCCGCGGGGGAATCACCGGGGAGCTGTTTTTT. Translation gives CASSRGGITGELFF.